This TCR beta chain was obtained from a study of CD8+ T cells in alopecia areata. The CDR3 length is 17 residues. Germline values: CDR1 SEHNR, CDR2 FQNEAQ (reference sequence). V was cut by 5 bases and J by 1 base, with 18 bases left in between. A word on this clone: Its specificity is not known.

Whole-study findings and limits: Sequences from scalp samples also cover resident alphabeta T cells of normal skin. Compared with mice, patients displayed less clear TCR sharing, possibly for HLA-related reasons.

Extracted RNA was reverse transcribed, and the resulting cDNA served as sequencing template. The table came from immunoSEQ multiplex PCR; TCRdb's copy has only in-frame clones and leaves some out. Here the sample spans about 160,000 clones, over 80% being singletons. The source is a human donor with alopecia areata. Sequenced material: CD8+ T cells sorted from blood, taken at week 0. J is TRBJ2-1 and V is TRBV7-9, with D perhaps matching TRBD2 (6 bases). The CDR3 reads CASSPPGGGNSYNEQFF. Here the CDR3 DNA reads TGTGCCAGCAGCCCCCCGGGTGGGGGGAATTCCTACAATGAGCAGTTCTTC.